This record covers a single TCR beta chain. Between the trimmed V and J ends, which lost 2 bases and 3 bases, there was a span of 8 bases. Germline V gene data show CDR1 as MNHNS and CDR2 as SASEGT. This CDR3 has 14 amino acids. These data belong to a study of control samples from healthy donors and cancer patients. Sequenced by immunoSEQ multiplex PCR; TCRdb stores in-frame clones only, minus some. This sample has around 170,000 clones, with around 94% found just once. The sequenced sample was blood. This TCR was sampled from a man aged 25-45 years in good health. V usage is TRBV6-1 and J usage is TRBJ2-4; TRBD2 might be the D (6 bases). CDR3 protein: CASSERGGKNIQYF. The CDR3 DNA reads TGTGCCAGCAGTGAACGGGGAGGCAAAAACATTCAGTACTTC.